Listed below are T cell receptor beta chains from one sample, sequenced in a study of T cell changes during pregnancy in multiple sclerosis. Clones were sequenced by immunoSEQ multiplex PCR, and TCRdb holds only the in-frame ones, with some missing. The sample has over 25,000 clones, approximately 91% seen once; the top ten hold around 8.1%. The sample in question was CD8+ T cells from peripheral blood mononuclear cells, obtained in the second trimester of pregnancy. These receptors came from a female donor with multiple sclerosis, enrolled in a pregnancy study. Each CDR3 is given with its conserved first and last residue. Fields, in order: D gene, V gene, clone size, J gene, CDR3 DNA, CDR3 protein. The D gene is left open where the match is weak. Size is stated for part of the rows, as once, few or many counts, or as a class when the clone is expanded.

D: -; V: TRBV27; size: -; J: TRBJ2-2; DNA: TGTGCCAGCAGTTTACATACCGGGGAGCTGTTTTTT; CDR3: CASSLHTGELFF
D: -; V: TRBV2; size: -; J: TRBJ1-1; DNA: TGTGCCAGCAGAGTGGACCAGGGCCGGAACACTGAAGCTTTCTTT; CDR3: CASRVDQGRNTEAFF
D: -; V: TRBV19; size: -; J: TRBJ1-5; DNA: TGTGCCAGTAGTATCCTGGGGCCACCCCAGCATTTT; CDR3: CASSILGPPQHF
D: TRBD2; V: TRBV6-6; size: few; J: TRBJ2-7; DNA: TGTGCCAGCAGTTACTCGACTAGCGGTGCTGGTTACGAGCAGTACTTC; CDR3: CASSYSTSGAGYEQYF
D: TRBD1; V: TRBV4-2; size: -; J: TRBJ2-3; DNA: TGTGCCAGCAGCCAAGGGGGACAGGGGGCACCAGATACGCAGTATTTT; CDR3: CASSQGGQGAPDTQYF
D: -; V: TRBV7-8; size: -; J: TRBJ1-1; DNA: TGTGCCAGCAGCTCGAATAGGGTCGGGGGTTTGTGGACTGAAGCTTTCTTT; CDR3: CASSSNRVGGLWTEAFF
D: TRBD1; V: TRBV10-2; size: -; J: TRBJ2-2; DNA: TGCGCCACCGGGACAGCCACCGGGGAGCTGTTTTTT; CDR3: CATGTATGELFF
D: -; V: TRBV29-1; size: -; J: TRBJ2-5; DNA: TGCAGCGTTGAAAAGAGGGGGGGTACCCAAGAGACCCAGTACTTC; CDR3: CSVEKRGGTQETQYF
D: TRBD2; V: TRBV5-6; size: -; J: TRBJ2-4; DNA: TGTGCCAGCAGCTTGCTGGGCGGGGGAGGGAAAAACATTCAGTACTTC; CDR3: CASSLLGGGGKNIQYF
D: -; V: TRBV18; size: -; J: TRBJ1-5; DNA: TGTGCCAGCTCAAGGCGGGGGAGCAATCAGCCCCAGCATTTT; CDR3: CASSRRGSNQPQHF
D: -; V: TRBV15; size: -; J: TRBJ2-2; DNA: TGTGCTACCAGCAGAGACGGGACAAACACCGGGGAGCTGTTTTTT; CDR3: CATSRDGTNTGELFF
D: -; V: TRBV5-4; size: -; J: TRBJ1-3; DNA: TGTGCCAGCAGCCTTGGGGGCCAGGGCGGAAACACCATATATTTT; CDR3: CASSLGGQGGNTIYF
D: TRBD2; V: TRBV6-4; size: -; J: TRBJ2-1; DNA: TGTGCCAGCAGTGATGGACGGGGGGGCCCCGATGAGCAGTTCTTC; CDR3: CASSDGRGGPDEQFF
D: TRBD1; V: TRBV30; size: -; J: TRBJ1-1; DNA: TGTGCCTGGACTGCGGGACAGAGATTAACTGAAGCTTTCTTT; CDR3: CAWTAGQRLTEAFF
D: TRBD2; V: TRBV6-4; size: -; J: TRBJ2-3; DNA: TGTGCCAGCAGCCAGCGGGGGGGCGAGGCAGATACGCAGTATTTT; CDR3: CASSQRGGEADTQYF
D: -; V: TRBV9; size: -; J: TRBJ2-7; DNA: TGTGCCAGCAGCCCCACGGGATTTCCTTACGAGCAGTACTTC; CDR3: CASSPTGFPYEQYF
D: TRBD2; V: TRBV5-4; size: -; J: TRBJ2-3; DNA: TGTGCCAGCAGCTTACTAAAGACTAGCGGAGACACAGATACGCAGTATTTT; CDR3: CASSLLKTSGDTDTQYF
D: TRBD2; V: TRBV6-1; size: -; J: TRBJ2-1; DNA: TGTGCCAGCAGTGAAGCGCCGGGACTAGCGGGGAATGAGCAGTTCTTC; CDR3: CASSEAPGLAGNEQFF
D: -; V: TRBV6-5; size: once; J: TRBJ1-1; DNA: TGTGCCAGCAGTTACGCGGAGGGGCCGAACACTGAAGCTTTCTTT; CDR3: CASSYAEGPNTEAFF
D: -; V: TRBV2; size: -; J: TRBJ2-3; DNA: TGTGCCAGCGTGGCCCTCACAGATACGCAGTATTTT; CDR3: CASVALTDTQYF
D: -; V: TRBV19; size: -; J: TRBJ1-1; DNA: TGTGCCACCCGGATGGAGGGATGGGGAGGCACTGAAGCTTTCTTT; CDR3: CATRMEGWGGTEAFF
D: -; V: TRBV9; size: -; J: TRBJ2-7; DNA: TGTGCCAGCAGCGCCGGGACTTTTGGCTACGAGCAGTACTTC; CDR3: CASSAGTFGYEQYF
D: -; V: TRBV13; size: once; J: TRBJ2-7; DNA: TGTGCCAGCAGCTTCGGGACTCACCGGAGGGAGCAGTACTTC; CDR3: CASSFGTHRREQYF
D: -; V: TRBV7-9; size: -; J: TRBJ1-2; DNA: TGTGCCAGCAGCTTAGTAGGGTATCAGATGCTACAGGAATTCGACGGCTACACCTTC; CDR3: CASSLVGYQMLQEFDGYTF
D: -; V: TRBV27; size: few; J: TRBJ2-4; DNA: TGTGCCAGCAGTTACTCCGGGGAATTAGCCAAAAACATTCAGTACTTC; CDR3: CASSYSGELAKNIQYF
D: TRBD1; V: TRBV10-3; size: -; J: TRBJ1-5; DNA: TGTGCCATCAGTCCCGGGACAGGGCGTAATCAGCCCCAGCATTTT; CDR3: CAISPGTGRNQPQHF
D: TRBD1; V: TRBV6-1; size: few; J: TRBJ2-2; DNA: TGTGCCAGCAATCCCGGGACAGGGGACACCGGGGAGCTGTTTTTT; CDR3: CASNPGTGDTGELFF
D: -; V: TRBV6-6; size: few; J: TRBJ1-6; DNA: TGTGCCAGCAGTTATTATGGGGGCCTCCGAAATTCACCCCTCCACTTT; CDR3: CASSYYGGLRNSPLHF
D: -; V: TRBV6-5; size: -; J: TRBJ1-6; DNA: TGTGCCAGCAGTCCCACGGGGGATTCACCCCTCCACTTT; CDR3: CASSPTGDSPLHF
D: -; V: TRBV10-3; size: -; J: TRBJ1-1; DNA: TGTGCCATCAGTGGACCGACAGGAGGGAACACTGAAGCTTTCTTT; CDR3: CAISGPTGGNTEAFF
D: TRBD2; V: TRBV28; size: -; J: TRBJ2-7; DNA: TGTGCCAGCAGTTTGAGCGGGGGTCACTCCTACGAGCAGTACTTC; CDR3: CASSLSGGHSYEQYF
D: -; V: TRBV6-5; size: -; J: TRBJ2-7; DNA: TGTGCCAGCAGTTACTCAGGGACTCTCTACGAGCAGTACTTC; CDR3: CASSYSGTLYEQYF
D: TRBD1; V: TRBV2; size: once; J: TRBJ1-1; DNA: TGTGCCAGCAGTGGGACAGGGGGCACGGATGAAGCTTTCTTT; CDR3: CASSGTGGTDEAFF
D: TRBD1; V: TRBV4-3; size: -; J: TRBJ2-1; DNA: TGCGCCAGCAGCCCCACTACTCACAGGGGGCGCCGGGACAATGAGCAGTTCTTC; CDR3: CASSPTTHRGRRDNEQFF
D: -; V: TRBV7-9; size: -; J: TRBJ1-5; DNA: TGTGCCAGCAGCTTAGGGAGTTATAGCAATCAGCCCCAGCATTTT; CDR3: CASSLGSYSNQPQHF
D: -; V: TRBV5-6; size: few; J: TRBJ1-6; DNA: TGTGCCAGCAGCTGGCCAGCGAGTAATTCACCCCTCCACTTT; CDR3: CASSWPASNSPLHF
D: TRBD1; V: TRBV11-3; size: -; J: TRBJ2-7; DNA: TGTGCCAGCAGCTCCCCGAGACAGGGGATCTACGAGCAGTACTTC; CDR3: CASSSPRQGIYEQYF
D: -; V: TRBV28; size: -; J: TRBJ1-1; DNA: TGTGCCAGCAGCCGAGATTATTCGGGGACTGAAGCTTTCTTT; CDR3: CASSRDYSGTEAFF
D: -; V: TRBV27; size: once; J: TRBJ2-1; DNA: TGTGCCAGCAGTTTAATAGGAGATGAGCAGTTCTTC; CDR3: CASSLIGDEQFF
D: TRBD2; V: TRBV28; size: once; J: TRBJ2-7; DNA: TGTGCCAGCAGTGGGACTAGCGGGGTCGCGGAGGAGCAGTACTTC; CDR3: CASSGTSGVAEEQYF
D: -; V: TRBV28; size: -; J: TRBJ1-6; DNA: TGTGCCAGTTTCCGGCCGGGGGATTCACCCCTCCACTTT; CDR3: CASFRPGDSPLHF
D: TRBD2; V: TRBV5-1; size: -; J: TRBJ2-1; DNA: TGCGCCAGCAGCTTGACACTAGCGGACAATGAGCAGTTCTTC; CDR3: CASSLTLADNEQFF
D: -; V: TRBV6-5; size: -; J: TRBJ2-7; DNA: TGTGCCAGCAGAGGACAGTGGGCGGCCGAGCAGTACTTC; CDR3: CASRGQWAAEQYF
D: -; V: TRBV7-9; size: -; J: TRBJ2-1; DNA: TGTGCCAGCAGCTTTAAAGCGGCAGTTATCTTC; CDR3: CASSFKAAVIF
D: TRBD2; V: TRBV7-8; size: -; J: TRBJ2-1; DNA: TGTGCCAGCAGCTCCCAGCGGGGCTCCTACAATGAGCAGTTCTTC; CDR3: CASSSQRGSYNEQFF
D: TRBD2; V: TRBV6-1; size: -; J: TRBJ2-1; DNA: TGTGCCAGCAGTGAAGAAGCGGGGAGCGGGGGTGAGCAGTTCTTC; CDR3: CASSEEAGSGGEQFF
D: TRBD1; V: TRBV6-1; size: few; J: TRBJ1-5; DNA: TGTGCCAGCAGTGAGAAGACAGGGGGCGGTCAGCCCCAGCATTTT; CDR3: CASSEKTGGGQPQHF
D: TRBD1; V: TRBV28; size: once; J: TRBJ1-2; DNA: TGTGCCACCCCGGGGACAGGGGGATATGGCTACACCTTC; CDR3: CATPGTGGYGYTF
D: -; V: TRBV2; size: -; J: TRBJ1-4; DNA: TGTGCCAGCAGTACGAAAGGGGGTGGCTATAATGAAAAACTGTTTTTT; CDR3: CASSTKGGGYNEKLFF
D: TRBD1; V: TRBV19; size: -; J: TRBJ1-5; DNA: TGTGCCAGTACCACGGGACAGGGCAATCAGCCCCAGCATTTT; CDR3: CASTTGQGNQPQHF
D: -; V: TRBV6-1; size: -; J: TRBJ1-1; DNA: TGTGCCAGCAGTGATGCAGGGAAGGGGACTGAAGCTTTCTTT; CDR3: CASSDAGKGTEAFF
D: -; V: TRBV15; size: -; J: TRBJ2-7; DNA: TGTGCCACCAGCCGGGCTCGGACAGTATACGTGGACGAGCAGTACTTC; CDR3: CATSRARTVYVDEQYF